Shown below are 25 T cell receptor beta chains from a single sample sequenced in a study of cytomegalovirus exposure and HLA in healthy donors. Produced via immunoSEQ multiplex PCR; TCRdb's table is partial and in-frame only. The data hold 55,000 to 80,000 clones, with approximately 96% observed a single time. The sample comprised PBMCs. These receptors were taken from a man younger than 30 in good health and CMV-seronegative.

The rearrangement joins TRBV19 to TRBJ2-7; TRBD1 matches at 7 bases. V gave up 5 bases and J gave up 10 bases; unmatched junction bases: 8. The CDR3 is 12 amino acids. The germline V gene encodes CDR1 LNHDA and CDR2 SQIVND (reference sequence). In DNA form, the CDR3 reads TGTGCCAGTAGTGGGGACAGTCTGCAACAGTACTTC. Translation gives CASSGDSLQQYF. Looking up the rest from reference TRBV19 and TRBJ2-7 gives the full variable domain: DGGITQSPKYLFRKEGQNVTLSCEQNLNHDAMYWYRQDPGQGLRLIYYSQIVNDFQKGDIAEGYSVSREKKESFPLTVTSAQKNPTAFYLCASSGDSLQQYFGPGTRLTVT.

V gene TRBV6-1 combines with J gene TRBJ1-1; D perhaps matches TRBD1 (5 bases). The germline V and J ends were trimmed by 4 bases and 4 bases, with 16 bases remaining between them. Germline V gene data show CDR1 as MNHNS and CDR2 as SASEGT. The CDR3 runs to 15 residues. The CDR3, as DNA: TGTGCCAGCAGTGTTACGGGGCAGGGAGGCACTGAAGCTTTCTTT. Encoded protein: CASSVTGQGGTEAFF.

The chain is built from TRBV27 and TRBJ2-2; 9 nucleotides agree with TRBD2. The CDR3 is 14 residues long. V lost 8 bases, J lost 6 bases, and 7 bases stayed unmatched. Germline CDR1 is MNHEY and CDR2 is SMNVEV (reference sequence). The chain's CDR3 is CASGPGGGAGELFF. CDR3 DNA: TGTGCCAGCGGACCTGGCGGGGGGGCCGGGGAGCTGTTTTTT.

The chain is built from TRBV30 and TRBJ1-1; D perhaps matches TRBD1 (5 bases). V gave up 0 bases and J gave up 0 bases, with 23 bases separating them. The germline V gene has CDR1 GTSNPN and CDR2 SVGIG (reference sequence). CDR3 length equals 19 residues. CDR3 protein: CAWSVFLGRGGTMNTEAFF. The CDR3 bases are TGTGCCTGGAGTGTATTTCTTGGTCGGGGGGGGACGATGAACACTGAAGCTTTCTTT.

This chain links TRBV14 with TRBJ2-2; 7 positions agree with TRBD1. This CDR3 has 18 residues. CDR1 SGHDN and CDR2 FVKESK come from the germline V gene. The V and J ends lost 2 bases and 2 bases, in that order; junction bases with no gene match: 11. The CDR3 nucleotides read TGTGCCAGCAGCCAACCTACTTCCCGGGACAGAAACACCGGGGAGCTGTTTTTT. It yields the protein CASSQPTSRDRNTGELFF.

This chain connects TRBV28 to TRBJ1-1; a weak D match, TRBD1 (5 bases). This CDR3 region has 21 residues. The V gene lost 6 bases and the J gene lost 7 bases, with 39 bases spanning the gap. From germline, CDR1 is MDHEN and CDR2 SYDVKM. The CDR3 nucleotides are TGTGCCAGCAGCACCTTATCCCCAAACAGGAGACAGAAGCTTACTAAGGGTGAAGCTTTCTTT. Protein: CASSTLSPNRRQKLTKGEAFF.

This clone was detected once. The chain combines TRBV6-5 with TRBJ1-1; 7 bases are a match to TRBD1. V lost 6 bases, J lost 3 bases, and 7 bases stayed unmatched. The germline gives CDR1 MNHEY, CDR2 SVGAGI. The CDR3 spans 14 residues. CDR3 in DNA: TGTGCCAGCAGCCGGACAGGCCCTTACACTGAAGCTTTCTTT. Protein sequence: CASSRTGPYTEAFF.

V is TRBV9 and J is TRBJ2-1; 8 bases line up with TRBD2. The CDR3 spans 17 residues. V was clipped by 1 base and J by 9 bases; unmatched bases: 15. CDR1 is SGDLS and CDR2 is YYNGEE in the germline V gene. The CDR3 nucleotides read TGTGCCAGCAGCGTACTAGCTGGTGGGACTAGGGGCGGTGAGCAGTTCTTC. Its translation: CASSVLAGGTRGGEQFF.

The chain recombines TRBV5-4 with TRBJ2-7; TRBD2 is a possible D gene (6 bases). Trimming shortened V by 4 bases and J by 4 bases, and 15 bases separated the two germline ends. There are 14 residues in the CDR3. In germline, CDR1 is SGHNT, CDR2 YYREEE (reference sequence). CDR3 sequence reads: CASSVGGGSYEQYF. In nucleotides, the CDR3 is TGTGCCAGCAGCGTCGGGGGTGGCTCTTACGAGCAGTACTTC.

V is TRBV18 and J is TRBJ2-7; 9 bases line up with TRBD1. CDR1 and CDR2 (germline): KGHSH, LQKENI. Losses at the gene ends were 3 bases for V and 3 bases for J; bases not matched to a gene: 15. This CDR3 spans 18 amino acids. The CDR3 DNA reads TGTGCCAGCTCACCTCCTACAGGGGGCGTAGTGGGGCTCTACGAGCAGTACTTC. It yields the protein CASSPPTGGVVGLYEQYF.

V is TRBV27 and J is TRBJ2-7; D unclear. CDR3 size: 12 residues. Germline CDR1 is MNHEY and CDR2 is SMNVEV (reference sequence). Trimming removed 6 bases at V and 6 bases at J, with 12 bases between. Here the CDR3 reads CASSPMNAEQYF. The CDR3 DNA follows: TGTGCCAGCAGCCCTATGAATGCCGAGCAGTACTTC.

The chain employs TRBV11-2 and TRBJ2-1, with D possibly TRBD2 on 5 matching bases. Germline V gene sequence: CDR1 SGHAT, CDR2 FQNNGV. The CDR3 covers 13 residues. V dropped 3 bases and J dropped 8 bases, with 11 bases sitting between them. The CDR3 region has the DNA TGTGCCAGCAGCTTCGGGATGGATGATGAGCAGTTCTTC. This encodes CASSFGMDDEQFF.

The V call is TRBV11-2, the J call TRBJ1-3; 7 bases align to TRBD1. The junction had 4 bases not matched to a gene; V was cut back by 5 bases and J by 0 bases. Germline CDR1 reads SGHAT; CDR2 reads FQNNGV. The CDR3 consists of 15 residues. The CDR3 here is CASSATGDSGNTIYF. The DNA for the CDR3 is TGTGCCAGCAGCGCCACAGGGGACTCTGGAAACACCATATATTTT. The variable domain in full, completed from reference TRBV11-2 and TRBJ1-3, reads EAGVAQSPRYKIIEKRQSVAFWCNPISGHATLYWYQQILGQGPKLLIQFQNNGVVDDSQLPKDRFSAERLKGVDSTLKIQPAKLEDSAVYLCASSATGDSGNTIYFGEGSWLTVV.

The rearrangement joins TRBV19 to TRBJ2-3; D ambiguous. The CDR3 loop spans 13 amino acids. The ends were cut back, 6 bases at V and 1 base at J, with 8 bases in the middle. Germline values: CDR1 LNHDA, CDR2 SQIVND (reference sequence). DNA for the CDR3: TGTGCCAGTAGGACATTTGGCACAGATACGCAGTATTTT. It codes for CASRTFGTDTQYF. The full variable domain, in which reference TRBV19 and TRBJ2-3 provide the parts outside the CDR3, is DGGITQSPKYLFRKEGQNVTLSCEQNLNHDAMYWYRQDPGQGLRLIYYSQIVNDFQKGDIAEGYSVSREKKESFPLTVTSAQKNPTAFYLCASRTFGTDTQYFGPGTRLTVL.

The chain recombines TRBV6-1 with TRBJ2-7; weak D call: TRBD2 (6 bases). Germline loops: CDR1 MNHNS, CDR2 SASEGT. Deletions cut 3 bases from V and 6 bases from J, with 12 bases between. The CDR3 runs to 13 residues. CDR3 DNA sequence: TGTGCCAGCAGTGACTTAGGACTATCCGAGCAGTACTTC. Amino acid sequence: CASSDLGLSEQYF.

This chain joins TRBV27 and TRBJ1-2, with D perhaps matching TRBD1 (5 bases). The germline V and J ends were trimmed by 6 bases and 1 base, with 15 bases remaining between them. This CDR3 contains 15 residues. Germline V gene sequence: CDR1 MNHEY, CDR2 SMNVEV (reference sequence). The CDR3 DNA reads as TGTGCCAGCAGCTTCTCCAAGGGGTTTAACTATGGCTACACCTTC. Translated: CASSFSKGFNYGYTF.

V gene TRBV19 combines with J gene TRBJ2-5; D may be TRBD1 (6 bases). The germline V gene has CDR1 LNHDA and CDR2 SQIVND (reference sequence). The V end lost 2 bases, the J end lost 3 bases, and 13 bases lay between the germline ends. The CDR3 loop spans 15 amino acids. The CDR3 loop reads CASSIMIEGEETQYF. The CDR3 DNA sequence: TGTGCCAGTAGTATAATGATCGAGGGGGAAGAGACCCAGTACTTC.

The chain has TRBV28 and TRBJ1-1; D gene ambiguous. Germline assignment: CDR1 MDHEN and CDR2 SYDVKM. This CDR3 contains 14 residues. V was cut by 4 bases and J by 5 bases, with 14 bases left in between. The CDR3 region is CASSSPRTGTEAFF. CDR3 sequence (DNA): TGTGCCAGCAGTTCCCCCAGGACTGGAACTGAAGCTTTCTTT. The whole variable domain, remainder taken from reference TRBV28 and TRBJ1-1, is DVKVTQSSRYLVKRTGEKVFLECVQDMDHENMFWYRQDPGLGLRLIYFSYDVKMKEKGDIPEGYSVSREKKERFSLILESASTNQTSMYLCASSSPRTGTEAFFGQGTRLTVV.

The chain has TRBV7-2 and TRBJ1-2; D is undetermined. Germline values: CDR1 SGHTA, CDR2 FQGNSA. The CDR3 sequence is 16 residues long. Trimming removed 1 base at V and 5 bases at J, with 17 bases between. CDR3 region: CASSLDAFGSRYGYTF. In DNA, the CDR3 is TGTGCCAGCAGCTTAGACGCCTTCGGGTCACGGTATGGCTACACCTTC.

V and J are TRBV5-6 and TRBJ1-1; D perhaps matches TRBD1 (6 bases). V gave up 4 bases and J gave up 4 bases, with 14 bases separating them. CDR1 is SGHDT and CDR2 is YYEEEE in the germline V gene. The CDR3 length is 14 residues. CDR3 protein: CASSIRGGRTEAFF. The CDR3 DNA is TGTGCCAGCAGCATCAGAGGGGGTCGCACTGAAGCTTTCTTT.

This clone has a single count. The gene calls are TRBV29-1 and TRBJ2-4; no clear D. The CDR3 sequence is 13 residues long. Germline assignment: CDR1 SQVTM and CDR2 ANQGSEA. Trimming removed 6 bases from V and 6 bases from J, with 15 bases in between. CDR3 region: CSVRTLLGNIQYF. The CDR3 DNA follows: TGCAGCGTACGTACCCTACTTGGAAACATTCAGTACTTC.

The chain recombines TRBV5-1 with TRBJ1-2, with 9 positions matching TRBD1. The CDR3 totals 15 residues. The V gene end was trimmed by 1 base and the J gene end by 6 bases; junction bases not matched to a gene: 7. Germline V CDR1 and CDR2: SGHRS, YFSETQ. Written as DNA, the CDR3 is TGCGCCAGCAGCTTGTGGGGTGGGACAGGGAATGGCTACACCTTC. It codes for CASSLWGGTGNGYTF.

The genes are TRBV6-1 and TRBJ1-2, with 11 bases lining up with TRBD1. Germline V CDR1 and CDR2: MNHNS, SASEGT. The CDR3 contains 14 residues. Unmatched junction bases numbered 0, after V lost 1 base and J lost 5 bases. DNA of the CDR3: TGTGCCAGCAGTGAAGGGGACAGGGGGTATGGCTACACCTTC. This translates into CASSEGDRGYGYTF.

The V and J genes are TRBV15 and TRBJ2-4, with a tentative D call TRBD1 (6 bases). Germline loops: CDR1 LNHNV, CDR2 YYDKDF (reference sequence). There are 13 residues in the CDR3. The V gene lost 2 bases and the J gene lost 8 bases, with 10 bases spanning the gap. This chain's CDR3 is CATSRPGDHIQYF. CDR3 DNA: TGTGCCACCAGCAGACCAGGGGACCACATTCAGTACTTC.

This sequence joins TRBV7-2 and TRBJ1-1; D not certain. Germline CDR1 SGHTA, CDR2 FQGNSA. The V end was cut by 0 bases, the J end by 4 bases, with 9 bases between. The length of the CDR3 is 14 residues. CDR3 sequence (DNA): TGTGCCAGCAGCTTAGCGAGGGAGGGCACTGAAGCTTTCTTT. Its protein product is CASSLAREGTEAFF. The full variable domain, completed using reference TRBV7-2 and TRBJ1-1, is GAGVSQSPSNKVTEKGKDVELRCDPISGHTALYWYRQSLGQGLEFLIYFQGNSAPDKSGLPSDRFSAERTGGSVSTLTIQRTQQEDSAVYLCASSLAREGTEAFFGQGTRLTVV.